Listed below are T cell receptor beta chains from one sample, sequenced in a study of CD8 T cells in Susac syndrome. From the immunoSEQ multiplex PCR reads, TCRdb called clonotypes with MiXCR, one entry per CDR3 protein. Here the sample spans a few hundred thousand distinct CDR3 sequences, about 89% being singletons. The material sequenced was CD8+ T cells from PBMCs. Every receptor here comes from a human donor with multiple sclerosis. The CDR3 runs from the conserved cysteine through the conserved F or W. D genes are given only for firm matches. Size tells how often a clone was seen (once, few, many) or the class of an expanded clone, and some rows leave it out.

clone_size,d_call,j_call,v_call,cdr3_nt,cdr3_aa
.,.,TRBJ2-7,TRBV2,TGTGCCAGCAGTGAGGACACCGGGACACTTACCTACGAGCAGTACTTC,CASSEDTGTLTYEQYF
once,.,TRBJ1-5,TRBV2,TGTGCCAGCAGTGACACGAATCAAAATCAGCCCCAGCATTTT,CASSDTNQNQPQHF
.,TRBD1,TRBJ1-1,TRBV29-1,TGCAGCGTCGTCGGACAGGAGGTTGCGGCTTTCTTT,CSVVGQEVAAFF
.,.,TRBJ2-1,TRBV20-1,TGCAGTGCTAGAGAGGCGGGCGGGCAGTTCTTC,CSAREAGGQFF
.,.,TRBJ1-2,TRBV9,TGTGCCAGCCGCCCTCCCCGGGCGGGTGGCTACACCTTC,CASRPPRAGGYTF
.,.,TRBJ1-5,TRBV23-1,TGCGCCAGCAGTCAATCTGTACAGAACAATCAGCCCCAGCATTTT,CASSQSVQNNQPQHF
.,TRBD2,TRBJ2-5,TRBV5-4,TGTGCCAGCAGCACCGAGCGGGGGCCCCTTCTGTTGGGAGAGACCCAGTACTTC,CASSTERGPLLLGETQYF
.,.,TRBJ2-1,TRBV20-1,TGCAGTGCTAGAGTGGGGACTCCTTTATACAATGAGCAGTTCTTC,CSARVGTPLYNEQFF
.,.,TRBJ2-1,TRBV27,TGTGCCAGCAGTTTTCTAGCCTACAATGAGCAGTTCTTC,CASSFLAYNEQFF
.,TRBD1,TRBJ2-3,TRBV19,TGTGCCAGTAGTCCCAGGGACAGTAGCACAGATACGCAGTATTTT,CASSPRDSSTDTQYF
once,.,TRBJ1-1,TRBV30,TGTGCCTGGACCCTACCCCGGCGTTTCATGAACACTGAAGCTTTCTTT,CAWTLPRRFMNTEAFF
.,TRBD2,TRBJ2-1,TRBV6-2/TRBV6-3,TGTGCCAGCAACCCGCGGGGGAATGAGCAGTTCTTC,CASNPRGNEQFF
.,.,TRBJ1-1,TRBV6-1,TGTGCCAGTCAGCCTTGGGGCACTTCTCGGATGAACACTGAAGCTTTCTTT,CASQPWGTSRMNTEAFF
.,.,TRBJ2-7,TRBV2,TGTGCCAGCAGTGAATCAGCCGGAACTTCCTACGAGCAGTACTTC,CASSESAGTSYEQYF
.,.,TRBJ1-2,TRBV12-3/TRBV12-4,TGTGCCAGCAGTTTCGGCGGCGTACGTGCTGGCTACACCTTC,CASSFGGVRAGYTF
.,TRBD2,TRBJ2-4,TRBV14,TGTGCCAGCAGCGTGACCGGGGGACTAGAAGTTCAGTACTTC,CASSVTGGLEVQYF
.,TRBD2,TRBJ2-3,TRBV9,TGTGCCAGCAGCCCGCCTAGCGGAGCCATCGATACGCAGTATTTT,CASSPPSGAIDTQYF
.,TRBD1,TRBJ2-1,TRBV29-1,TGCAGCGAACGGACAGGGGCGGGTCATGAGCAGTTCTTC,CSERTGAGHEQFF
.,.,TRBJ2-3,TRBV28,TGTGCCAGCAGTTTAATGGGATATACTAGCACAGATACGCAGTATTTT,CASSLMGYTSTDTQYF
once,TRBD2,TRBJ2-1,TRBV10-2,TGCGCCAGCAGTGACCCCCCACTAGCGGGAGCGGCCAATGAGCAGTTCTTC,CASSDPPLAGAANEQFF
.,.,TRBJ2-5,TRBV28,TGTGCCAGCCGTCCGGCCCCGTCCCAAGAGACCCAGTACTTC,CASRPAPSQETQYF
.,.,TRBJ2-5,TRBV7-9,TGTGCCAGCAGCCCCAGTGGGAGCCAGTGGGAGACCCAGTACTTC,CASSPSGSQWETQYF
.,.,TRBJ2-2,TRBV9,TGTGCCAGCAGCGTTCGGGGCGGGGAGCTGTTTTTT,CASSVRGGELFF
.,.,TRBJ2-3,TRBV6-5,TGTGCCAGCAGTCCTCAAGAGGGAGACGCAGATACGCATTATTTT,CASSPQEGDADTHYF
.,.,TRBJ2-1,TRBV30,TGTGCCTGGAATCGACTAGGTGAGCAGTTCTTC,CAWNRLGEQFF
.,TRBD2,TRBJ2-5,TRBV3-1,TGTGCCAGCAGCCAACCCCCGGGACTAGCGGAAGAGACCCAGTACTTC,CASSQPPGLAEETQYF
.,TRBD2,TRBJ2-5,TRBV7-9,TGTGCCAGCAGCTTAGCCTTGGGACTAGAAGAGACCCAGTACTTC,CASSLALGLEETQYF
.,.,TRBJ2-2,TRBV7-2,TGTGCCAGCAACCCTCTAGCGAGAAACACCGGGGAGCTGTTTTTT,CASNPLARNTGELFF
.,TRBD1,TRBJ1-2,TRBV5-1,TGCGCCAGCAGCTCCCCCCTGGACAGGGAGGATGGCTACACCTTC,CASSSPLDREDGYTF
.,.,TRBJ1-2,TRBV21-1,TGTGCCAGCAGCAAAAGTCCAGGGTTTCCGGGCTACACCTTC,CASSKSPGFPGYTF
.,.,TRBJ2-4,TRBV19,TGTGCCAGTAGTTGGTCTCGGGGAAGTCGGAACATTCAGTACTTC,CASSWSRGSRNIQYF
few,.,TRBJ2-1,TRBV6-1,TGTGCCAGCAGTGAAGCGCAACAGGGCTACAATGAGCAGTTCTTC,CASSEAQQGYNEQFF
.,TRBD2,TRBJ2-1,TRBV29-1,TGCAGCGTTGGCCGTCTAGCGGGGGGTTCCTACAATGAGCAGTTCTTC,CSVGRLAGGSYNEQFF
.,.,TRBJ1-5,TRBV19,TGTGCCAGTAGTCTCACGACCCGGGGACTTAGCAATCAGCCCCAGCATTTT,CASSLTTRGLSNQPQHF
.,TRBD2,TRBJ2-1,TRBV10-3,TGTGCCGTTGAGTCCGGACTAGAGTCTGAGGGGCAGTTCTTC,CAVESGLESEGQFF
.,.,TRBJ1-1,TRBV29-1,TGCAGCGTTGATTGGTTGAACACTGAAGCTTTCTTT,CSVDWLNTEAFF
.,TRBD1,TRBJ2-7,TRBV12-3/TRBV12-4,TGTGCCAGCACCTTCAGGGAGACAGGGGGGCAGTACTTC,CASTFRETGGQYF
.,.,TRBJ1-6,TRBV9,TGTGCCAGCAGCCCCCCGAGTTATAATTCACCCCTCCACTTT,CASSPPSYNSPLHF
.,.,TRBJ2-7,TRBV28,TGTGCCAGCAGTCCCCTGAGCGTTGCAATGGGCGAGCAGTACTTC,CASSPLSVAMGEQYF
.,TRBD1,TRBJ1-3,TRBV29-1,TGCAGCGTCGCCCCGGGACAGGGGGGCGGAAACACCATATATTTT,CSVAPGQGGGNTIYF
.,.,TRBJ1-1,TRBV28,TGTGCCAGCAGTTTATCTCTGGGCGGGTCTGAAGCTTTCTTT,CASSLSLGGSEAFF
.,.,TRBJ2-6,TRBV19,TGTGCCAGTAGTATCGAGGGGAGCTCTGGGGCCAACGTCCTGACTTTC,CASSIEGSSGANVLTF